The T cell receptor (beta chain) under discussion was sequenced for a study of shared clonotypes between healthy human individuals. Overall study context: The cohort comprised two women and a few men. Their ages spanned 18 to 49 years. Study conclusions and caveats: Incomplete sequencing of sorted subsets was indicated by rarefaction despite large depth.

Note on this clone: Its matching antigen is unknown.

Every immunoSEQ plate was one replicate of a subset's evenly spread DNA. Generated by immunoSEQ multiplex PCR, the TCRdb table keeps only in-frame clones and is missing some. The sample lists roughly 760,000 clones; around 74% were seen once. The CDR3 covers 16 residues. Germline V gene data show CDR1 as SGHTA and CDR2 as FQGTGA. The V end lost 5 bases, the J end lost 6 bases, and 20 bases lay between the germline ends. The sequenced sample was memory CD4+ T cells sorted from blood. The subset denotes: CD45RA-negative fraction. The chain has TRBV7-3 and TRBJ2-1; D may be TRBD2 (5 bases). The clonotype comes from a woman in her twenties or thirties in good health. CDR3 in amino acids: CASSPTTSRSINEQFF. The CDR3 nucleotides are TGTGCCAGCAGCCCGACTACGTCAAGGAGTATCAATGAGCAGTTCTTC.